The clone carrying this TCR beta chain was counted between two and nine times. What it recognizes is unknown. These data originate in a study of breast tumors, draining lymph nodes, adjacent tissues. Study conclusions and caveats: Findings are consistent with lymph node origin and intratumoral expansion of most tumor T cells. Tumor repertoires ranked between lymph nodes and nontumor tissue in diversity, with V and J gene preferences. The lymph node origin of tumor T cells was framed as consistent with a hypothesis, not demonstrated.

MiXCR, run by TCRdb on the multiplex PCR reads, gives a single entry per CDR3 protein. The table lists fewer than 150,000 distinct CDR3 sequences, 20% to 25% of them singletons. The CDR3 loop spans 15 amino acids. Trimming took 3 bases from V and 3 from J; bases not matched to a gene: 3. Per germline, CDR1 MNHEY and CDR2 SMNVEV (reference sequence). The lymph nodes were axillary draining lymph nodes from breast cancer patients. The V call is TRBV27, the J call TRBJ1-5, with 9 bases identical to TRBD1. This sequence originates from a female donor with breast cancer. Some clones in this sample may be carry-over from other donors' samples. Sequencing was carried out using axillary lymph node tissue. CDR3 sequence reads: CASSFGTGNNQPQHF. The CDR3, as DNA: TGTGCCAGCAGTTTTGGGACAGGGAACAATCAGCCCCAGCATTTT.